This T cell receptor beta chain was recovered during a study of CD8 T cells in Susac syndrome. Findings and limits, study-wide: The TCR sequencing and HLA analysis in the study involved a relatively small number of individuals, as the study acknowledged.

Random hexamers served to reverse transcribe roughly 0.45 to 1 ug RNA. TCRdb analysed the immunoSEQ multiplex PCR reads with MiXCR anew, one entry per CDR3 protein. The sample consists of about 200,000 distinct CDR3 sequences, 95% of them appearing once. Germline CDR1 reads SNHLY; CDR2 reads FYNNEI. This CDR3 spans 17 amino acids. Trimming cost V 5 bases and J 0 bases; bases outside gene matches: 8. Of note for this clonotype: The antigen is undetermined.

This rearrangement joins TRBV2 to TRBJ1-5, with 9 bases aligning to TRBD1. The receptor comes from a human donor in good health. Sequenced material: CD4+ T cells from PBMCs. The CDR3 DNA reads TGTGCCAGCAGTACGGGACAGGGTGACTATAGCAATCAGCCCCAGCATTTT. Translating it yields CASSTGQGDYSNQPQHF.